The clone carrying this T cell receptor (beta chain) was detected only once. Its specificity is not known. Some clones are missing from TCRdb's copy, which holds only in-frame ones; the method was immunoSEQ multiplex PCR. The sample has roughly 1,500,000 clones; about 98.5% are singletons. This entry is derived from a study of shared clonotypes between healthy human individuals. Germline V gene sequence: CDR1 SGHTA, CDR2 FQGNSA. V lost 1 base, J lost 7 bases, and 8 bases lay in between. CDR3 length: 13 residues. General study results and limits: In this cohort, only blood was sampled, and tissue repertoires likely differ. Non-shared clonotypes displayed generation probabilities falling below those of clonotypes present in all four donors.

Recent acute infections and vaccinations were absent in the healthy HIV-negative adult donors. Naive CD4+ cells were CD45RA-selected; the remaining cells were memory. The TCR was taken from a man aged 25-45 years in good health. The material sequenced was naive CD4+ T cells sorted from blood. Indicated subset: CD45RA+ positively selected. The gene calls are TRBV7-2 and TRBJ2-1; no reliable D call. CDR3 loop: CASSLGIFNEQFF. The CDR3 bases are TGTGCCAGCAGCTTAGGGATATTTAATGAGCAGTTCTTC.